This T cell receptor beta chain was captured in a study of blood T cells in healthy people across ages. Study findings and constraints: Researchers deemed the diversity estimates from one million T cells underestimates.

It was with a sample-barcoded 5' primer and a J-beta primer mix that a second PCR of roughly 7 to 12 cycles was run. One entry per CDR3 protein results from TCRdb running MiXCR on the 5' RACE reads. In the table there are about 770,000 distinct CDR3 sequences, under 45% of which are singletons. In the case of this clonotype: What it recognizes is unknown.

The V gene's germline CDR1 is DFQATT and CDR2 SNEGSKA (reference sequence). J was trimmed by 10 bases and V by 1 base; bases with no gene match: 16. There are 15 residues in the CDR3. V is TRBV20-1 and J is TRBJ2-7; 7 nucleotides align to TRBD2. Sequencing was carried out using blood. This TCR was sampled from a man between 60 and 75 years old in good health. The CDR3 coding sequence is TGCAGTGCTAGAGCGGGGAAAGGGAGGGTTGAGGCCCAGTACTTC. This codes for CSARAGKGRVEAQYF.